The 16 T cell receptor beta chains in this list originate from one sample, sequenced in a study of neurological immune-mediated disorders. TCRdb itself ran the 5' RACE reads through MiXCR, one entry per CDR3 protein. The table lists under 80,000 distinct CDR3 sequences, 4% to 5.5% of them singletons, with less than 4% in the top ten. Sequencing used PBMCs. The receptor source for this set is a woman between 50 and 59 years old with multiple sclerosis.

This clonotype has ten or more counts. The CDR3 region is CASILEVSGGPSSYNEQFF. CDR3 nucleotide sequence: TGTGCCAGCATCCTAGAGGTTAGCGGGGGACCAAGCTCCTACAATGAGCAGTTCTTC. The rearrangement joins TRBV12-3 or TRBV12-4 to TRBJ2-1; 9 bases agree with TRBD2. The trim removed 7 bases at V and 0 bases at J, leaving 16 bases unmatched. This CDR3 is built from 19 residues.

The J gene is TRBJ2-7, the V gene TRBV7-9; unclear D gene. The length of the CDR3 is 13 residues. Germline V gene sequence: CDR1 SEHNR, CDR2 FQNEAQ (reference sequence). V lost 7 bases and J lost 4, with 14 bases in between. The CDR3 DNA reads TGTGCCAGCACCCCCCCCGGGCGGTACGAGCAGTACTTC. Amino acid sequence: CASTPPGRYEQYF.

As for this clonotype: This may be a read error, as it is one base from a much larger clone. The V and J genes are TRBV27 and TRBJ1-1; maybe TRBD1 (5 bases). Trimming stripped 8 bases from V and 8 bases from J, with 15 bases between. Germline lookup yields CDR1 MNHEY and CDR2 SMNVEV (reference sequence). The CDR3 extends over 12 amino acids. In DNA, the CDR3 is TGTGCCAGCTTGGAAAGGGGAATGGAAGCTTTCTTT. Residues: CASLERGMEAFF.

This clonotype has at least ten counts. The chain is built from TRBV6-6 and TRBJ2-2, with TRBD1 as a possible D gene (6 bases). V gave up 6 bases and J gave up 3 bases, with 8 bases separating them. The CDR3 sequence is 13 residues long. Per the germline V gene, CDR1 is MNHNY and CDR2 is SVGAGI (reference sequence). The CDR3 reads CASSNRDTGELFF. The CDR3, as DNA: TGTGCCAGCAGCAACAGGGACACCGGGGAGCTGTTTTTT.

This clonotype has ten or more counts. The rearrangement uses TRBV5-1 and TRBJ2-5; 9 nucleotides align to TRBD1. The CDR3 runs 15 residues. V was pared by 2 bases and J by 4 bases, with 6 bases of the junction left unmatched. Germline values: CDR1 SGHRS, CDR2 YFSETQ. CDR3 region: CASSLYTGGRETQYF. CDR3 sequence (DNA): TGCGCCAGCAGCTTATACACAGGGGGCCGAGAGACCCAGTACTTC.

This clonotype was observed at least ten times. This sequence joins TRBV12-3 or TRBV12-4 and TRBJ1-1; possibly TRBD1 for D (5 bases). The CDR3 consists of 13 residues. V shed 1 base and J shed 6 bases, with 9 bases lying between them. The CDR3 DNA is TGTGCCAGCAGTTTAGTCCGGGGCGCTGAAGCTTTCTTT. It encodes CASSLVRGAEAFF.

This clonotype was detected many times. This sequence joins TRBV7-3 and TRBJ2-3; tentatively, D is TRBD2 (5 bases). CDR1 and CDR2 from the germline V gene are SGHTA and FQGTGA. Trimming stripped 2 bases from V and 5 bases from J, with 14 bases between. CDR3 length: 15 residues. CDR3: CASSLSLLRGDTQYF. The CDR3 DNA reads TGTGCCAGCAGCTTATCCCTCCTTCGGGGAGATACGCAGTATTTT. Based on the CDR3 plus reference TRBV7-3 and TRBJ2-3, the full variable domain is GAGVSQTPSNKVTEKGKYVELRCDPISGHTALYWYRQSLGQGPEFLIYFQGTGAADDSGLPNDRFFAVRPEGSVSTLKIQRTERGDSAVYLCASSLSLLRGDTQYFGPGTRLTVL.

This clonotype has a count of ten or more. The chain combines TRBV5-1 with TRBJ2-1; TRBD1 might be the D (7 bases). V was shortened by 4 bases and J by 8 bases, with 19 bases between the two germline ends. Germline CDR1 is SGHRS and CDR2 is YFSETQ. The CDR3 has 15 residues. CDR3 residues: CASSPDRTTMDEQFF. DNA of the CDR3: TGCGCCAGCAGCCCGGACAGGACTACAATGGATGAGCAGTTCTTC.

Only a few counts were recorded for this clonotype. A read error may account for a junction end that differs from germline. This chain joins TRBV27 and TRBJ1-6; 8 bases are a match to TRBD1. In germline, CDR1 is MNHEY, CDR2 SMNVEV (reference sequence). This CDR3 region has 15 residues. CDR3 sequence (DNA): TGTGCCAGCAGTTTATTAGGGACAGGCAGTTCACCCCTCAACTTT. Its protein is CASSLLGTGSSPLNF.

This clonotype was counted only a few times. A read error may explain this, as a much larger clone is one base away. The chain employs TRBV20-1 and TRBJ1-3, with TRBD1 matching 8 bases. This CDR3 contains 15 residues. Per germline, CDR1 DFQATT and CDR2 SNEGSKA (reference sequence). CDR3 DNA: TGCAGTGCCGATCCAGGGGGCGCGGGTGGAAAAACCATATATTTT. Protein sequence: CSADPGGAGGKTIYF.

This clonotype was seen repeatedly, ten times or more. The chain uses TRBV10-1 and TRBJ2-3; 10 nucleotides agree with TRBD2. Trimming took 5 bases from V and 1 from J; bases not matched to a gene: 6. The CDR3 contains 16 residues. Germline CDR1 WNHNN, CDR2 SYGVQD (reference sequence). The CDR3 nucleotides are TGCGCCAGCAGTTTTCTAGCGGGGGATGGCACAGATACGCAGTATTTT. Its protein is CASSFLAGDGTDTQYF.

This clonotype has a count of ten or more. The rearrangement joins TRBV7-2 to TRBJ2-5; 7 nucleotides agree with TRBD2. The CDR3 runs 13 residues. V lost 2 bases, J lost 5 bases, and 2 bases stayed unmatched. Germline assignment: CDR1 SGHTA and CDR2 FQGNSA. For the CDR3, the DNA is TGTGCCAGCAGCTTATATAGCGGGGAGACCCAGTACTTC. It specifies CASSLYSGETQYF.

This clonotype was recorded many times. This sequence joins TRBV7-3 and TRBJ1-1; no clear D. The V gene lost 4 bases and the J gene lost 1 base, with 7 bases spanning the gap. Germline V lookup: CDR1 SGHTA, CDR2 FQGTGA. The CDR3 is 13 amino acids. CDR3 amino acids: CASSYDKNTEAFF. DNA for the CDR3: TGTGCCAGCAGCTATGACAAGAACACTGAAGCTTTCTTT.

This clonotype was observed many times. This sequence joins TRBV6-5 and TRBJ2-4; the D gene is possibly TRBD2 (5 bases). Trimming took 6 bases from V and 0 from J, leaving 12 bases between them. CDR3 length: 15 residues. Germline CDR1 and CDR2: MNHEY and SVGAGI. For the CDR3, the DNA is TGTGCCAGCAGAACTAGGAGCGGAGCCAAAAACATTCAGTACTTC. Its translation: CASRTRSGAKNIQYF.

This clonotype was seen at least ten times. V gene TRBV19 combines with J gene TRBJ2-1; D is possibly TRBD1 (6 bases). The germline CDR1 and CDR2 sequences are LNHDA and SQIVND (reference sequence). This CDR3 contains 13 residues. Trimming pared 6 bases from V and 1 base from J, leaving 7 bases between. The CDR3 sequence: CASRQGSYNEQFF. The DNA of the CDR3 is TGTGCCAGTAGACAGGGTTCCTACAATGAGCAGTTCTTC.

In its sample, this clonotype was seen many times. This chain connects TRBV9 to TRBJ1-1; D gene uncertain. CDR3 length: 14 residues. Germline values: CDR1 SGDLS, CDR2 YYNGEE. Trimming left V 0 bases short and J 1 base short, with 7 bases between. CDR3 nucleotides: TGTGCCAGCAGCGTAGTGAGTTCGAACACTGAAGCTTTCTTT. It yields the protein CASSVVSSNTEAFF.